This entry features one T cell receptor beta chain sequence. The data stem from a study of shared clonotypes between healthy human individuals. Study summary: CD4 naive cells filled three plates per donor, CD4 memory three, CD8 naive two and CD8 memory one.

Germline V gene data show CDR1 as WSHSY and CDR2 as SAAADI. With 6 bases removed from V and 3 bases from J, the gap between germline ends came to 6 bases. The CDR3 is 11 amino acids. Positive CCR7 selection of CD45RO-negative cells yielded the naive CD8 cells, and terminally differentiated effector memory CD45RA+ cells were excluded. In the original workflow: Quality scores were absent from the junction-only immunoSEQ sequences, so filtering differed. Assay used: immunoSEQ multiplex PCR; TCRdb lists only in-frame clones, some missing. V, J and clone size are those of that table, while D and trimming were read from the DNA. This sample yields some 2.1 million clones, of which approximately 95% are seen a single time; 1.1% belongs to the top ten.

Sequenced: naive CD8+ T cells sorted from blood. This clonotype was obtained from a man aged 18 to 35 in good health. The chain is built from TRBV10-2 and TRBJ2-7, with D possibly being TRBD2 (6 bases). The CDR3 sequence: CASRDYYEQYF. For the CDR3, the DNA is TGCGCCAGCAGGGACTACTACGAGCAGTACTTC.